These 19 T cell receptor beta chains came from one sample sequenced in a study of control samples from healthy donors and cancer patients. Clones were read by immunoSEQ multiplex PCR, and TCRdb kept only the in-frame ones, dropping some. The sample yields under 450,000 clones, 90% seen once. Sequencing used PBMCs. All receptors come from a man aged 40-50 years with head and neck cancer.

This rearrangement joins TRBV12-3 or TRBV12-4 to TRBJ1-5, with D unresolved. The CDR3 covers 12 residues. V shed 6 bases and J shed 1 base, with 4 bases lying between them. This CDR3 reads CASRGSNQPQHF. The CDR3 bases are TGTGCCAGCAGGGGAAGCAATCAGCCCCAGCATTTT.

This clone was picked up many times. The chain joins TRBV6-4 to TRBJ2-1; no firm D call. The germline V gene has CDR1 MRHNA and CDR2 SNTAGT. V dropped 0 bases and J dropped 2 bases, with 2 bases sitting between them. This CDR3 region has 13 residues. CDR3 coding DNA: TGTGCCAGCAGTGACTCTGCCTACAATGAGCAGTTCTTC. It is translated as CASSDSAYNEQFF.

The chain combines TRBV24-1 with TRBJ2-7, with 10 positions matching TRBD2. From germline, CDR1 is KGHDR and CDR2 SFDVKD. CDR3 length equals 16 residues. Germline trimming cut 2 bases from V and 3 bases from J; bases unmatched to any gene: 6. CDR3 bases: TGTGCCACCAGTGATTCAGCGGGGGGGAAATTCTACGAGCAGTACTTC. Translation gives CATSDSAGGKFYEQYF.

The CDR3 bases are TGTGCCAGCTCACCACAAACCGGGACAGCATCCTACAATGAGCAGTTCTTC. It yields the protein CASSPQTGTASYNEQFF. V and J are TRBV18 and TRBJ2-1, with 7 bases identical to TRBD1. J lost 1 base, V lost 1 base, and 7 bases had no gene match. CDR3 length: 17 amino acids. Germline CDR1 and CDR2: KGHSH and LQKENI. Combining the CDR3 with reference TRBV18 and TRBJ2-1 gives the whole variable domain NAGVMQNPRHLVRRRGQEARLRCSPMKGHSHVYWYRQLPEEGLKFMVYLQKENIIDESGMPKERFSAEFPKEGPSILRIQQVVRGDSAAYFCASSPQTGTASYNEQFFGPGTRLTVL.

This chain links TRBV7-9 with TRBJ2-1; no reliable D call. This CDR3 comprises 14 residues. CDR1 SEHNR and CDR2 FQNEAQ come from the germline V gene (reference sequence). The V end lost 10 bases, the J end lost 5 bases, and 18 bases lay between the germline ends. As DNA, the CDR3 is TGTGCCACTCATTCGGCTAGTTTAGACAATGAGCAGTTCTTC. Its translation: CATHSASLDNEQFF.

This clone was recorded once. The chain uses TRBV6-5 and TRBJ1-2, with a weak D call TRBD1 (6 bases). Deletions cut 6 bases from V and 8 bases from J, with 13 bases between. Germline CDR1 and CDR2: MNHEY and SVGAGI. The CDR3 totals 12 residues. CDR3 DNA sequence: TGTGCCAGCAGGGCTACAGGGACCGGCTACACCTTC. It yields the protein CASRATGTGYTF.

This chain links TRBV28 with TRBJ1-2; possibly TRBD1 for D (5 bases). The ends were cut back, 0 bases at V and 5 bases at J, with 13 bases in the middle. Germline V gene lookup returns CDR1 MDHEN and CDR2 SYDVKM. This CDR3 contains 15 residues. The CDR3 protein is CASSLWGEIWYGYTF. In DNA, the CDR3 is TGTGCCAGCAGTTTATGGGGGGAAATATGGTATGGCTACACCTTC.

This clone was found a few times. V usage is TRBV5-1 and J usage is TRBJ2-5; D tentatively fits TRBD1 or TRBD2 (5 bases each). Germline CDR1 SGHRS, CDR2 YFSETQ. The CDR3 sequence is 14 residues long. Deletions cut 0 bases from V and 4 bases from J, with 10 bases between. CDR3 amino acids: CASSLEFGGETQYF. Written as DNA, the CDR3 is TGCGCCAGCAGCTTGGAGTTTGGGGGAGAGACCCAGTACTTC. Combining the CDR3 with reference TRBV5-1 and TRBJ2-5 gives the whole variable domain KAGVTQTPRYLIKTRGQQVTLSCSPISGHRSVSWYQQTPGQGLQFLFEYFSETQRNKGNFPGRFSGRQFSNSRSEMNVSTLELGDSALYLCASSLEFGGETQYFGPGTRLLVL.

V is TRBV5-4 and J is TRBJ2-1; 7 bases agree with TRBD1. This CDR3 is 15 amino acids long. Germline V lookup: CDR1 SGHNT, CDR2 YYREEE (reference sequence). With 5 bases clipped from V and 7 bases from J, the junction kept 12 bases outside the gene matches. Here the CDR3 DNA reads TGTGCCAGCAGTTACGGACAGGCCCCAGGGAATGAGCAGTTCTTC. This translates into CASSYGQAPGNEQFF.

The CDR3 reads CASSATDLQPQHF. The CDR3 region has the DNA TGTGCCAGCAGCGCGACCGATTTGCAGCCCCAGCATTTT. This chain connects TRBV6-5 to TRBJ1-5; unclear D gene. Per the germline V gene, CDR1 is MNHEY and CDR2 is SVGAGI. CDR3 length: 13 amino acids. V was trimmed by 6 bases and J by 7 bases, leaving 13 bases between them.

The CDR3 region is CASSEMVNYGYTF. In DNA, the CDR3 is TGTGCCAGCAGTGAGATGGTAAACTATGGCTACACCTTC. The V call is TRBV6-1, the J call TRBJ1-2; D uncertain. Germline V gene data show CDR1 as MNHNS and CDR2 as SASEGT. The CDR3 is 13 residues long. Trimming pared 3 bases from V and 2 bases from J, leaving 7 bases between.

CDR3 nucleotides: TGTGCCAGCTCACTCGTCCGGGGCGAAAAACTGTTTTTT. Translation: CASSLVRGEKLFF. The chain recombines TRBV18 with TRBJ1-4; the D gene is possibly TRBD1 (5 bases). In germline, CDR1 is KGHSH, CDR2 LQKENI. The CDR3 contains 13 residues. The V end was cut by 4 bases, the J end by 8 bases, with 11 bases between.

The chain is built from TRBV4-2 and TRBJ2-7, with a tentative D call TRBD2 (6 bases). The CDR3 runs to 14 residues. The V end was cut by 5 bases, the J end by 2 bases, with 13 bases between. Germline V CDR1 and CDR2: LGHNA, YNFKEQ. The CDR3 is CASSARAGPYEQYF. The DNA for the CDR3 is TGTGCCAGCAGCGCTCGGGCGGGGCCCTACGAGCAGTACTTC.

The chain recombines TRBV7-9 with TRBJ1-1; 7 positions match TRBD1. Per germline, CDR1 SEHNR and CDR2 FQNEAQ (reference sequence). V dropped 3 bases and J dropped 6; count of bases not matched to a gene: 1. The CDR3 contains 12 residues. The CDR3 protein is CASSLGQPEAFF. Here the CDR3 DNA reads TGTGCCAGCAGCTTGGGACAGCCTGAAGCTTTCTTT.

The CDR3 bases are TGTGCCTGCCTGAGGGCCACTGAAGCTTTCTTT. It specifies CACLRATEAFF. This chain links TRBV30 with TRBJ1-1; no clear D. Trimming left V 6 bases short and J 4 bases short, with 9 bases between. The germline CDR1 and CDR2 sequences are GTSNPN and SVGIG (reference sequence). The CDR3 has 11 amino acids.

V gene TRBV7-9 combines with J gene TRBJ2-5; 9 positions agree with TRBD1. CDR3 length: 15 amino acids. Germline V gene data show CDR1 as SEHNR and CDR2 as FQNEAQ (reference sequence). V lost 4 bases and J lost 4; bases outside the gene matches: 7. Here the CDR3 DNA reads TGTGCCAGCAGCTCAAGGGACAGGGTAGCAGAGACCCAGTACTTC. Residues: CASSSRDRVAETQYF.

The chain links TRBV10-3 to TRBJ2-7; TRBD1 agrees at 7 bases. Per the germline V gene, CDR1 is ENHRY and CDR2 is SYGVKD. Unmatched junction bases numbered 14, after V lost 3 bases and J lost 0 bases. This CDR3 has 18 residues. The CDR3 reads CAISDGNPRQGSSYEQYF. The DNA for the CDR3 is TGTGCCATCAGTGACGGCAACCCCCGACAGGGAAGCTCCTACGAGCAGTACTTC.

This chain uses TRBV7-2 with TRBJ2-3; D is ambiguous. Deletions cut 2 bases from V and 0 bases from J, with 9 bases between. CDR3 length: 15 residues. CDR1 and CDR2 (germline): SGHTA, FQGNSA. The CDR3 DNA reads TGTGCCAGCAGCTTAAGGAGTGCTAGCACAGATACGCAGTATTTT. It encodes CASSLRSASTDTQYF. The full variable domain, in which reference TRBV7-2 and TRBJ2-3 provide the parts outside the CDR3, is GAGVSQSPSNKVTEKGKDVELRCDPISGHTALYWYRQSLGQGLEFLIYFQGNSAPDKSGLPSDRFSAERTGGSVSTLTIQRTQQEDSAVYLCASSLRSASTDTQYFGPGTRLTVL.

The chain is built from TRBV5-5 and TRBJ2-3; 8 bases match TRBD2. J lost 1 base, V lost 2 bases, and 6 bases had no gene match. The CDR3 extends over 16 amino acids. Germline CDR1 and CDR2: SGHKS and YYEKEE (reference sequence). The CDR3 loop is CASSFLRRGGTDTQYF. DNA for the CDR3: TGTGCCAGCAGCTTTTTGCGGCGGGGGGGCACAGATACGCAGTATTTT.